A selection of T cell receptor beta chains follows, all from one sample in a study of blood T cell repertoires in COVID-19. Assay used: immunoSEQ multiplex PCR; TCRdb lists only in-frame clones, some missing. The profile shows roughly 100,000 clones, approximately 76% of them singletons. Sequenced: peripheral blood. These receptor sequences come from a woman aged 65 to 85 with acute or convalescent COVID-19. The CDR3 runs from the conserved cysteine through the conserved F or W. D genes are given only for firm matches. Rows may omit the clone size; those that give it use once, few, many or a size class.

>TRBJ2-1|.|TRBV6-6|.|14
CASSAGSSYNEQFF
TGTGCCAGCAGCGCCGGGAGCTCCTACAATGAGCAGTTCTTC
>TRBJ2-1|.|TRBV6-6|.|13
CASSPVRNNEQFF
TGTGCCAGCAGCCCGGTTCGAAACAATGAGCAGTTCTTC
>TRBJ2-4|.|TRBV5-1|.|12
CASSLSGDIQYF
TGCGCCAGCAGTTTATCCGGGGACATTCAGTACTTC
>TRBJ2-1|TRBD2|TRBV5-1|.|13
CATGGGSHNEQFF
TGCGCCACCGGGGGAGGGTCCCACAATGAGCAGTTCTTC
>TRBJ2-3|.|TRBV9|.|15
CASSATGHLTDTQYF
TGTGCCAGCAGCGCAACAGGGCACTTGACAGATACGCAGTATTTT
>TRBJ2-1|TRBD1|TRBV7-2|few|16
CASSLRGRGLGNEQFF
TGTGCCAGCAGCTTACGGGGCAGGGGGCTTGGCAATGAGCAGTTCTTC
>TRBJ1-1|TRBD1|TRBV7-2|.|17
CASSLTRQGRWGTEAFF
TGTGCCAGCAGCTTAACCCGACAGGGGCGATGGGGCACTGAAGCTTTCTTT
>TRBJ1-3|.|TRBV5-6|.|15
CASSALNRQGNTIYF
TGTGCCAGCAGCGCCCTAAACCGACAGGGAAACACCATATATTTT
>TRBJ2-7|TRBD2|TRBV5-1|many|16
CARLSRRVGPGGEQYF
TGCGCCCGCTTGAGCCGTCGGGTGGGCCCGGGGGGGGAGCAGTACTTC
>TRBJ1-1|.|TRBV12-5|.|15
CASGPPSGLNTEAFF
TGTGCTAGTGGTCCCCCCTCGGGTCTGAACACTGAAGCTTTCTTT
>TRBJ1-2|.|TRBV20-1|.|14
CSASPQGPNYGYTF
TGCAGTGCTAGTCCACAGGGCCCTAACTATGGCTACACCTTC
>TRBJ1-5|.|TRBV2|few|16
CASSGQGRGSNQPQHF
TGTGCCAGCAGTGGGCAAGGGAGAGGGAGCAATCAGCCCCAGCATTTT
>TRBJ1-2|.|TRBV12-3/TRBV12-4|.|12
CASSLKPGGYTF
TGTGCCAGCAGTTTAAAGCCGGGGGGCTACACCTTC
>TRBJ1-5|TRBD1|TRBV10-2|.|17
CASSDPGTGGRNQPQHF
TGCGCCAGCAGTGATCCCGGGACAGGGGGCCGTAATCAGCCCCAGCATTTT
>TRBJ2-2|TRBD1|TRBV2|.|15
CASSATGAVAGELFF
TGTGCCAGCAGTGCGACAGGGGCAGTAGCCGGGGAGCTGTTTTTT
>TRBJ2-7|TRBD1|TRBV11-3|.|13
CASSGGQGDEQYF
TGTGCCAGCAGCGGGGGACAGGGAGACGAGCAGTACTTC
>TRBJ2-3|.|TRBV5-1|.|14
CASNLASSTDTQYF
TGCGCCAGCAACTTGGCCTCTAGCACAGATACGCAGTATTTT
>TRBJ2-2|.|TRBV6-5|.|12
CASGTRGGELFF
TGTGCCAGCGGAACTCGGGGGGGGGAGCTGTTTTTT
>TRBJ2-7|.|TRBV21-1|.|11
CAIQGADEQYF
TGTGCCATCCAGGGGGCCGACGAGCAGTACTTC
>TRBJ1-1|.|TRBV18|.|15
CASAPGGATNTEAFF
TGTGCCAGCGCCCCCGGTGGGGCCACGAACACTGAAGCTTTCTTT
>TRBJ2-7|.|TRBV6-5|.|11
CASSRAYEQYF
TGTGCCAGCAGTCGGGCCTACGAGCAGTACTTC
>TRBJ2-2|TRBD2|TRBV19|.|16
CASSFAGGTNTGELFF
TGTGCCAGTAGTTTCGCCGGGGGGACCAACACCGGGGAGCTGTTTTTT
>TRBJ1-2|.|TRBV30|.|13
CACLGTPNYGYTF
TGTGCCTGTCTCGGGACACCTAACTATGGCTACACCTTC
>TRBJ2-3|.|TRBV6-2/TRBV6-3|.|16
CASSLQALDSTDTQYF
TGTGCCAGCAGTCTACAGGCTCTAGATTCCACAGATACGCAGTATTTT
>TRBJ2-3|.|TRBV7-7|.|14
CASSLRDGADTQYF
TGTGCCAGCAGCTTGAGAGACGGGGCAGATACGCAGTATTTT
>TRBJ2-7|TRBD1|TRBV7-2|.|16
CASSLISGTVSYEQYF
TGTGCCAGCAGTCTGATTTCCGGGACAGTCTCCTACGAGCAGTACTTC